The 32 T cell receptor beta chains below come from one sample, sequenced in a study of Tregs in tolerant kidney transplant recipients. Here immunoSEQ multiplex PCR was the method, and the copy in TCRdb shows in-frame clones only, minus some. The sample yields 40,000 to 50,000 clones, roughly nine tenths seen once. Sequenced material: Tregs from blood. The receptors here all came from a human donor in good health.

Written as DNA, the CDR3 is TGCGCCAGCAGCTTGTCAATTGCGGCGGGGGCCAATACGCAGTATTTT. It codes for CASSLSIAAGANTQYF. The chain has TRBV5-1 and TRBJ2-3; D might be TRBD2 (7 bases). The length of the CDR3 is 16 residues. Germline assignment: CDR1 SGHRS and CDR2 YFSETQ. Deletions cut 1 base from V and 7 bases from J, with 19 bases between. The full variable domain, rest sourced from reference TRBV5-1 and TRBJ2-3, is KAGVTQTPRYLIKTRGQQVTLSCSPISGHRSVSWYQQTPGQGLQFLFEYFSETQRNKGNFPGRFSGRQFSNSRSEMNVSTLELGDSALYLCASSLSIAAGANTQYFGPGTRLTVL.

V usage is TRBV7-9 and J usage is TRBJ2-7, with D hard to call. V was clipped by 5 bases and J by 1 base, with 18 bases between them. The germline CDR1 and CDR2 sequences are SEHNR and FQNEAQ (reference sequence). The length of the CDR3 is 16 residues. CDR3 region: CASSPGRLSKSYEQYF. As DNA, the CDR3 is TGTGCCAGCAGCCCCGGTAGGCTCTCTAAATCCTACGAGCAGTACTTC.

This chain joins TRBV11-3 and TRBJ2-7; 7 nucleotides agree with TRBD2. J gave up 1 base and V 1 base, and 4 bases lay outside the gene matches. Germline CDR1 and CDR2: SGHNT and YENEEA. The CDR3 is 15 amino acids. CDR3 in DNA: TGTGCCAGCAGCTTAGCTAGCGGAAGATCCTACGAGCAGTACTTC. Translation gives CASSLASGRSYEQYF.

The genes are TRBV5-1 and TRBJ1-2; unclear D gene. The germline V gene has CDR1 SGHRS and CDR2 YFSETQ. The CDR3 sequence is 14 residues long. V was trimmed by 3 bases and J by 4 bases, leaving 13 bases between them. CDR3 coding DNA: TGCGCCAGCAGCTCTTTGGGTCCCCGCTATGGCTACACCTTC. Its protein product is CASSSLGPRYGYTF.

The chain combines TRBV5-1 with TRBJ2-3; D gene uncertain. Germline assignment: CDR1 SGHRS and CDR2 YFSETQ. The length of the CDR3 is 12 residues. V shed 3 bases and J shed 8 bases, with 10 bases lying between them. For the CDR3, the DNA is TGCGCCAGCAGCTCGCTAGTTGGTACGCAGTATTTT. Its translation: CASSSLVGTQYF. The variable domain in full, completed from reference TRBV5-1 and TRBJ2-3, reads KAGVTQTPRYLIKTRGQQVTLSCSPISGHRSVSWYQQTPGQGLQFLFEYFSETQRNKGNFPGRFSGRQFSNSRSEMNVSTLELGDSALYLCASSSLVGTQYFGPGTRLTVL.

The V call is TRBV5-4, the J call TRBJ2-7, with 13 bases that match TRBD2. The CDR3 runs to 14 residues. CDR1 and CDR2 (germline): SGHNT, YYREEE (reference sequence). Losses at the gene ends were 4 bases for V and 4 bases for J; bases not matched to a gene: 2. The CDR3 loop is CASSPGLAGYEQYF. The CDR3 nucleotides are TGTGCCAGCAGCCCGGGACTAGCGGGATACGAGCAGTACTTC.

This chain connects TRBV5-1 to TRBJ2-7, with D hard to call. The germline V gene encodes CDR1 SGHRS and CDR2 YFSETQ. V dropped 0 bases and J dropped 0 bases, with 7 bases sitting between them. The CDR3 totals 14 residues. The CDR3 loop reads CASSLEASSYEQYF. CDR3 nucleotides: TGCGCCAGCAGCTTGGAGGCCAGCTCCTACGAGCAGTACTTC. Full variable domain (outside the CDR3, taken from reference TRBV5-1 and TRBJ2-7): KAGVTQTPRYLIKTRGQQVTLSCSPISGHRSVSWYQQTPGQGLQFLFEYFSETQRNKGNFPGRFSGRQFSNSRSEMNVSTLELGDSALYLCASSLEASSYEQYFGPGTRLTVT.

The chain couples TRBV7-9 to TRBJ1-1, with 9 bases aligning to TRBD1. This CDR3 has 12 amino acids. Trimming at V came to 1 base and at J to 11 bases, leaving 2 bases not matched to a gene. Germline values: CDR1 SEHNR, CDR2 FQNEAQ (reference sequence). The DNA of the CDR3 is TGTGCCAGCAGCTTAGGGGACAGGGAGGCTTTCTTT. Its translation: CASSLGDREAFF.

V is TRBV19 and J is TRBJ1-5; no definite D call. The V gene lost 0 bases and the J gene lost 1 base, with 10 bases spanning the gap. This CDR3 contains 16 residues. Germline values: CDR1 LNHDA, CDR2 SQIVND (reference sequence). CDR3 coding DNA: TGTGCCAGTAGTATAGATGCGAGGAGGAGCAATCAGCCCCAGCATTTT. It is translated as CASSIDARRSNQPQHF.

This clone was recorded once. The chain links TRBV6-1 to TRBJ1-1; D unclear. CDR1 and CDR2 (germline): MNHNS, SASEGT. This CDR3 contains 13 residues. Trimming took off 7 bases at V and 4 bases at J, with 13 bases between the two ends. CDR3 region: CASIRGKGTEAFF. The CDR3 DNA reads TGTGCCAGCATCCGAGGGAAAGGCACTGAAGCTTTCTTT.

This sequence joins TRBV7-2 and TRBJ1-6, with D possibly being TRBD1 (5 bases). The germline gives CDR1 SGHTA, CDR2 FQGNSA. The germline V and J ends were trimmed by 0 bases and 6 bases, with 9 bases remaining between them. This CDR3 has 15 amino acids. The CDR3 nucleotides read TGTGCCAGCAGCTTAGCGAGAGGGGCTAATTCACCCCTCCACTTT. This codes for CASSLARGANSPLHF.

V is TRBV6-5 and J is TRBJ1-6; D perhaps matches TRBD1 (5 bases). The CDR3 is made up of 14 amino acids. CDR1 MNHEY and CDR2 SVGAGI come from the germline V gene. V was trimmed by 6 bases and J by 8 bases, leaving 14 bases between them. Written as DNA, the CDR3 is TGTGCCAGCAGGTTCGACAGAACTTATTCACCCCTCCACTTT. It codes for CASRFDRTYSPLHF.

The chain has TRBV13 and TRBJ2-7; no clear D. This CDR3 region has 14 residues. V was pared by 5 bases and J by 6 bases, with 17 bases between. Germline CDR1 and CDR2: PRHDT and FYEKMQ (reference sequence). CDR3 sequence: CASSPRAQGPEQYF. CDR3 sequence (DNA): TGTGCCAGCAGCCCACGGGCCCAAGGCCCCGAGCAGTACTTC.

Note on this clone: The final CDR3 position lacks the conserved phenylalanine or tryptophan, pointing to a likely read error. The J gene is TRBJ1-1, the V gene TRBV15; a possible D gene is TRBD1 (5 bases). CDR3 length: 14 amino acids. Germline V CDR1 and CDR2: LNHNV, YYDKDF (reference sequence). V shed 6 bases and J shed 0 bases, with 11 bases lying between them. In DNA form, the CDR3 reads TGTGCCACCAGGCCGGGACCCATGAACACTGAAGCTTTCCTT. This codes for CATRPGPMNTEAFL.

The chain carries TRBV7-2 and TRBJ1-1, with a possible D match to TRBD1 (5 bases). Germline V lookup: CDR1 SGHTA, CDR2 FQGNSA. Trimming left V 5 bases short and J 0 bases short, with 10 bases between. The CDR3 length is 14 residues. CDR3 protein: CASSADSLNTEAFF. CDR3 DNA: TGTGCCAGCAGCGCCGACAGCCTGAACACTGAAGCTTTCTTT.

The V gene is TRBV4-2, the J gene TRBJ1-2; D remains ambiguous. Germline-derived CDR1 and CDR2 are LGHNA and YNFKEQ. V was shortened by 0 bases and J by 4 bases, with 15 bases between the two germline ends. This CDR3 region has 16 residues. The CDR3 sequence: CASSQDRRVAGYGYTF. The CDR3 region has the DNA TGTGCCAGCAGCCAAGATCGGAGAGTGGCGGGCTATGGCTACACCTTC.

The chain links TRBV9 to TRBJ2-2, with no clear D. Germline CDR1 is SGDLS and CDR2 is YYNGEE. The CDR3 loop spans 16 amino acids. Trimming pared 2 bases from V and 6 bases from J, leaving 17 bases between. CDR3 DNA: TGTGCCAGCAGCGTCGCCTTCTCTCCTGAGCCCGGGGAGCTGTTTTTT. It translates to CASSVAFSPEPGELFF.

The chain employs TRBV6-5 and TRBJ1-1, with 10 bases matching TRBD1. After removal of 5 bases from V and 3 bases from J, the junction contained 3 bases not matched to a gene. The CDR3 has 14 residues. CDR1 and CDR2 (germline): MNHEY, SVGAGI. The CDR3 DNA follows: TGTGCCAGCAGTCGGACAGGGGGGTACACTGAAGCTTTCTTT. Translating gives CASSRTGGYTEAFF.

V and J are TRBV5-1 and TRBJ2-5; 11 positions match TRBD2. J was trimmed by 5 bases and V by 5 bases; bases with no gene match: 8. The CDR3 has 15 amino acids. Germline V gene lookup returns CDR1 SGHRS and CDR2 YFSETQ. The CDR3 region is CASRTSGEYAETQYF. CDR3 DNA: TGCGCCAGCAGGACTAGCGGGGAGTACGCGGAGACCCAGTACTTC. The full variable domain, with the rest looked up from reference TRBV5-1 and TRBJ2-5, is KAGVTQTPRYLIKTRGQQVTLSCSPISGHRSVSWYQQTPGQGLQFLFEYFSETQRNKGNFPGRFSGRQFSNSRSEMNVSTLELGDSALYLCASRTSGEYAETQYFGPGTRLLVL.

This sequence joins TRBV6-5 and TRBJ1-3; TRBD1 is a possible D gene (5 bases). Germline CDR1 reads MNHEY; CDR2 reads SVGAGI. The V and J ends lost 2 bases and 0 bases respectively, with 11 bases between them. This CDR3 spans 16 amino acids. This chain's CDR3 is CASSYRDAYSGNTIYF. CDR3 nucleotide sequence: TGTGCCAGCAGTTACAGGGACGCCTACTCTGGAAACACCATATATTTT.

The V call is TRBV5-1, the J call TRBJ1-4, with D maybe TRBD1 (6 bases). Germline assignment: CDR1 SGHRS and CDR2 YFSETQ. This CDR3 has 14 amino acids. Trimming cost V 4 bases and J 6 bases, with 13 bases left between them. The CDR3 sequence is CASSRDTVDEKLFF. In DNA form, the CDR3 reads TGCGCCAGCAGCAGGGACACGGTAGATGAAAAACTGTTTTTT.

V is TRBV7-6 and J is TRBJ2-1; D is uncertain. The CDR3 totals 15 residues. The V and J ends lost 5 bases and 4 bases respectively, with 15 bases between them. The V gene's germline CDR1 is SGHVS and CDR2 FNYEAQ. The CDR3 reads CASSRSSVLYNEQFF. CDR3 nucleotides: TGTGCCAGCAGCCGTTCGAGTGTATTGTACAATGAGCAGTTCTTC.

In its sample, this clone was seen once. This sequence joins TRBV9 and TRBJ1-6; 10 nucleotides agree with TRBD1. CDR3 size: 16 residues. Germline V gives CDR1 SGDLS, CDR2 YYNGEE. After removal of 0 bases from V and 10 bases from J, the junction contained 7 bases not matched to a gene. The CDR3 nucleotides read TGTGCCAGCAGCGTAGCTGGACAGGGGGGTAAATCACCCCTCCACTTT. This gives the protein CASSVAGQGGKSPLHF.

The V call is TRBV29-1, the J call TRBJ2-1, with D perhaps matching TRBD2 (6 bases). The CDR3 has 17 residues. The V gene lost 5 bases and the J gene lost 8 bases, with 28 bases spanning the gap. The germline CDR1 and CDR2 sequences are SQVTM and ANQGSEA. Here the CDR3 DNA reads TGCAGCGTTTGTCTCCCGCTAGCGCCCCTGAGGTTCGATGAGCAGTTCTTC. Translated, it gives CSVCLPLAPLRFDEQFF.

This clone was observed a single time. V usage is TRBV7-9 and J usage is TRBJ2-7; 8 positions match TRBD1. The CDR3 has 15 amino acids. Germline trimming cut 5 bases from V and 2 bases from J; bases unmatched to any gene: 8. Germline V gene lookup returns CDR1 SEHNR and CDR2 FQNEAQ (reference sequence). CDR3 bases: TGTGCCAGCAGCCCCTGGACAGGGCTTACCTACGAGCAGTACTTC. It translates to CASSPWTGLTYEQYF.

V is TRBV13 and J is TRBJ1-2; a possible D gene is TRBD1 (5 bases). The V gene lost 2 bases and the J gene lost 4 bases, with 11 bases spanning the gap. Germline V CDR1 and CDR2: PRHDT, FYEKMQ (reference sequence). This CDR3 comprises 14 residues. The CDR3 loop is CASSLRGVAYGYTF. CDR3 in DNA: TGTGCCAGCAGCTTAAGAGGGGTTGCCTATGGCTACACCTTC. Full variable domain (missing parts from reference TRBV13 and TRBJ1-2): AAGVIQSPRHLIKEKRETATLKCYPIPRHDTVYWYQQGPGQDPQFLISFYEKMQSDKGSIPDRFSAQQFSDYHSELNMSSLELGDSALYFCASSLRGVAYGYTFGSGTRLTVV.

This chain's CDR3 is CASSLVGTGMPGFYGYTF. The CDR3, as DNA: TGCGCCAGCAGCTTGGTCGGGACAGGGATGCCCGGTTTCTATGGCTACACCTTC. V and J are TRBV5-1 and TRBJ1-2; 9 nucleotides agree with TRBD1. Germline V lookup: CDR1 SGHRS, CDR2 YFSETQ. This CDR3 region has 18 residues. V lost 0 bases to trimming and J lost 4 bases; unmatched junction nucleotides: 13.

J is TRBJ1-6 and V is TRBV7-8; no firm D call. V lost 5 bases to trimming and J lost 0 bases, with 11 bases between them. The CDR3 contains 16 residues. Germline CDR1 reads SGHVS; CDR2 reads FQNEAQ. The CDR3 DNA follows: TGTGCCAGCAGCCTAGGATTTAGCTCCTATAATTCACCCCTCCACTTT. Translated, it gives CASSLGFSSYNSPLHF.

The chain carries TRBV19 and TRBJ2-3; possibly TRBD1 for D (6 bases). The CDR3 sequence is 16 residues long. Germline CDR1 LNHDA, CDR2 SQIVND (reference sequence). The V end was cut by 1 base, the J end by 3 bases, with 14 bases between. The CDR3 DNA is TGTGCCAGTAGTATAGGTGGGGGCGCAGGAACAGATACGCAGTATTTT. Translated, it gives CASSIGGGAGTDTQYF.

This rearrangement joins TRBV18 to TRBJ1-4; D perhaps matches TRBD1 (6 bases). CDR1 and CDR2 from the germline V gene are KGHSH and LQKENI. This CDR3 comprises 16 residues. Between the trimmed V and J ends, which lost 2 bases and 4 bases, there was a span of 14 bases. In DNA, the CDR3 is TGTGCCAGCTCACCATTAATAGGACAGATTAATGAAAAACTGTTTTTT. This translates into CASSPLIGQINEKLFF. The variable domain in full, with the rest retrieved from reference TRBV18 and TRBJ1-4, is NAGVMQNPRHLVRRRGQEARLRCSPMKGHSHVYWYRQLPEEGLKFMVYLQKENIIDESGMPKERFSAEFPKEGPSILRIQQVVRGDSAAYFCASSPLIGQINEKLFFGSGTQLSVL.

The chain uses TRBV4-1 and TRBJ2-7; 7 bases agree with TRBD1. V lost 4 bases and J lost 0; bases outside the gene matches: 9. Germline-derived CDR1 and CDR2 are MGHRA and YSYEKL. CDR3 length equals 16 residues. The CDR3 nucleotides read TGCGCCAGCAGCCGTATTCTCCGGGACAGCTCCTACGAGCAGTACTTC. It yields the protein CASSRILRDSSYEQYF.

The V gene is TRBV15, the J gene TRBJ1-1; D might be TRBD1 (5 bases). Germline CDR1 is LNHNV and CDR2 is YYDKDF (reference sequence). The CDR3 loop spans 16 amino acids. The V gene lost 1 base and the J gene lost 1 base, with 13 bases spanning the gap. DNA of the CDR3: TGTGCCACCAGCAGAGGCCTCGGCAGGGCGAACACTGAAGCTTTCTTT. Protein: CATSRGLGRANTEAFF.